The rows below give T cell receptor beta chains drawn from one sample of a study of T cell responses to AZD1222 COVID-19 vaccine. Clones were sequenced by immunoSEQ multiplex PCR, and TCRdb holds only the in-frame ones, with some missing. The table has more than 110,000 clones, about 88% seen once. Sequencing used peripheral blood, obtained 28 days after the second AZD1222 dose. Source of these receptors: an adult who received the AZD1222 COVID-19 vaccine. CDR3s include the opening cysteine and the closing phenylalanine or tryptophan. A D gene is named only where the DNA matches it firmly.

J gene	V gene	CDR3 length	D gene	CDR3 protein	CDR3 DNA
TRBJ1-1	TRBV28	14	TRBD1	CASSPWRGLPEAFF	TGTGCCAGCAGTCCCTGGAGGGGGCTCCCTGAAGCTTTCTTT
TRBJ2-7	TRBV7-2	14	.	CASTPGQPPYEQYF	TGTGCCAGCACCCCAGGGCAGCCACCCTACGAGCAGTACTTC
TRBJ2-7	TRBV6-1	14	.	CASSEGGGGYEQYF	TGTGCCAGCAGTGAAGGGGGAGGAGGGTACGAGCAGTACTTC
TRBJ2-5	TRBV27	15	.	CASSFVRGTTETQYF	TGTGCCAGCAGTTTCGTCCGCGGTACGACAGAGACCCAGTACTTC
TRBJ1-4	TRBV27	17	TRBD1	CASSPWDSSGANEKLFF	TGTGCCAGCAGTCCCTGGGACAGCTCTGGGGCTAATGAAAAACTGTTTTTT
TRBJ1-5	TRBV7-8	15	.	CASSPAGGTDQPQHF	TGTGCCAGCAGCCCAGCGGGGGGTACGGATCAGCCCCAGCATTTT
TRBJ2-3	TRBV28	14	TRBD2	CASTSGGSSDTQYF	TGTGCCAGCACTAGCGGGGGTAGTTCAGATACGCAGTATTTT
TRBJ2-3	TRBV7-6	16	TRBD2	CASTVLAGGPADTQYF	TGTGCCAGCACAGTACTAGCGGGGGGGCCAGCAGATACGCAGTATTTT
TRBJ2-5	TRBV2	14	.	CASQGGTGTETQYF	TGTGCCAGCCAGGGGGGAACTGGAACTGAGACCCAGTACTTC
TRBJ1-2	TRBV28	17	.	CASSRARWGQGRGGYTF	TGTGCCAGCAGTCGAGCCAGGTGGGGGCAGGGGCGAGGTGGCTACACCTTC
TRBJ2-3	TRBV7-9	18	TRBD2	CASSSPSGRAGRTDTQYF	TGTGCCAGCAGCTCACCTAGCGGGAGGGCCGGAAGGACAGATACGCAGTATTTT
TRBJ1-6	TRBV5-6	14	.	CASSGGSYNSPLHF	TGTGCCAGCAGCGGGGGCTCCTATAATTCACCCCTCCACTTT
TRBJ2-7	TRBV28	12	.	CASRMKGLEQYF	TGTGCCAGCAGAATGAAGGGCCTAGAGCAGTACTTC
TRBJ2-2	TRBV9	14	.	CASGRSLNTGELFF	TGTGCCAGCGGTAGGTCCTTGAACACCGGGGAGCTGTTTTTT